These T cell receptor beta chains were read from a single sample in a study of response to subunit inactivated influenza vaccine. From the RT-PCR reads, TCRdb called clonotypes with MiXCR, one entry per CDR3 protein. This sample carries 300,000 to 350,000 distinct CDR3 sequences, about 20% of them seen once, and the ten largest clones take 9% to 12%. The sample was PBMCs from blood, taken 21 months after vaccination. Receptor source: a man in his fifties or sixties who received an inactivated influenza vaccine. Both conserved end residues are part of each CDR3. Fields, in order: D gene, clone size, J gene, V gene, CDR3 protein, CDR3 DNA. The D gene is left open where the match is weak. Rows may omit the clone size; those that give it use once, few, many or a size class.

D: NA; size: few; J: TRBJ1-2; V: TRBV5-6; CDR3: CASSSDPTQGYTF; DNA: TGTGCCAGCAGCTCGGACCCGACCCAAGGCTACACCTTC
D: NA; size: NA; J: TRBJ2-5; V: TRBV5-6; CDR3: CASETNNEETQYF; DNA: TGTGCCAGCGAGACGAATAACGAAGAGACCCAGTACTTC
D: NA; size: few; J: TRBJ2-3; V: TRBV4-1; CDR3: CASSQNRVGSADTQYF; DNA: TGCGCCAGCAGCCAAAACAGGGTAGGGTCGGCAGATACGCAGTATTTT
D: TRBD1; size: few; J: TRBJ1-1; V: TRBV29-1; CDR3: CSVDIQGAGTEAFF; DNA: TGCAGCGTTGACATACAGGGGGCAGGAACTGAAGCTTTCTTT
D: TRBD2; size: few; J: TRBJ2-5; V: TRBV5-4; CDR3: CASRTNLGLAETQYF; DNA: TGTGCCAGCAGAACGAACCTCGGACTAGCTGAGACCCAGTACTTC
D: NA; size: NA; J: TRBJ1-1; V: TRBV12-3/TRBV12-4; CDR3: CASNYGTDAFF; DNA: TGTGCCAGCAACTACGGGACTGATGCTTTCTTT
D: NA; size: many; J: TRBJ1-6; V: TRBV27; CDR3: CASRPPGSQYNSPLHF; DNA: TGTGCCAGCAGACCCCCGGGCAGCCAATATAATTCACCCCTCCACTTT
D: NA; size: few; J: TRBJ2-1; V: TRBV28; CDR3: CASSGYLDSYNEQFF; DNA: TGTGCCAGCAGTGGCTACTTGGACTCCTACAATGAGCAGTTCTTC
D: NA; size: many; J: TRBJ1-1; V: TRBV6-6; CDR3: CASSYVPAGEAFF; DNA: TGTGCCAGCAGTTACGTACCGGCGGGGGAAGCTTTCTTT
D: TRBD2; size: NA; J: TRBJ2-1; V: TRBV19; CDR3: CASTVAGGLYNEQFF; DNA: TGTGCCAGTACCGTAGCGGGAGGGCTCTACAATGAGCAGTTCTTC
D: NA; size: NA; J: TRBJ2-7; V: TRBV29-1; CDR3: CSATGATPYEQYF; DNA: TGCAGCGCCACCGGGGCGACGCCCTACGAGCAGTACTTC
D: NA; size: NA; J: TRBJ2-7; V: TRBV4-1; CDR3: CASSHTGPFSYEQYF; DNA: TGCGCCAGCAGCCATACCGGGCCCTTTTCCTACGAGCAGTACTTC
D: NA; size: many; J: TRBJ1-2; V: TRBV7-9; CDR3: CASTLNYGYTF; DNA: TGTGCCAGCACCTTAAACTATGGCTACACCTTC
D: NA; size: NA; J: TRBJ1-2; V: TRBV20-1; CDR3: CSALTANYGYTF; DNA: TGCAGTGCGCTGACAGCGAACTATGGCTACACCTTC
D: NA; size: many; J: TRBJ1-1; V: TRBV7-8; CDR3: CASSLVTGGNTEAFF; DNA: TGTGCCAGCAGCTTAGTAACAGGAGGGAACACTGAAGCTTTCTTT
D: TRBD1; size: NA; J: TRBJ1-2; V: TRBV7-2; CDR3: CASSWRQGENYGYTF; DNA: TGTGCCAGCAGCTGGCGACAGGGCGAGAACTATGGCTACACCTTC